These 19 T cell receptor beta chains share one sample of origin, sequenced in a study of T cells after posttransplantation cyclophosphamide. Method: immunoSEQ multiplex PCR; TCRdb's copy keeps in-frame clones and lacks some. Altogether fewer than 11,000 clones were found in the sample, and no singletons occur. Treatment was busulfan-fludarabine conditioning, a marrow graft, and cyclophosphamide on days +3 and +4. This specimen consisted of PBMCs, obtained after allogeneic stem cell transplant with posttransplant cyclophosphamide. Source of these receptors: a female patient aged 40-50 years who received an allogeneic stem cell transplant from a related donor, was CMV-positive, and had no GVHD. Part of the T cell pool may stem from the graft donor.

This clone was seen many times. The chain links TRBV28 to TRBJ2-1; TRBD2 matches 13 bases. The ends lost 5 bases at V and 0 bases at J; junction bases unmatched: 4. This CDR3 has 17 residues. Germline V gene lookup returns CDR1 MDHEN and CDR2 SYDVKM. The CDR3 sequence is CASSGLAGASSYNEQFF. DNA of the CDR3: TGTGCCAGCAGTGGACTAGCGGGGGCTAGCTCCTACAATGAGCAGTTCTTC.

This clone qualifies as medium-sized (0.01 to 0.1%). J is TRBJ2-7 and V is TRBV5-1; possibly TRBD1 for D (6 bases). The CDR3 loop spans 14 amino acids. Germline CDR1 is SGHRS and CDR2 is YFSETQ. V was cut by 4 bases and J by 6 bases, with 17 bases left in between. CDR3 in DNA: TGCGCCAGCAGCGGGTCCCAGGGGAAGGGCGAGCAGTACTTC. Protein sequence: CASSGSQGKGEQYF.

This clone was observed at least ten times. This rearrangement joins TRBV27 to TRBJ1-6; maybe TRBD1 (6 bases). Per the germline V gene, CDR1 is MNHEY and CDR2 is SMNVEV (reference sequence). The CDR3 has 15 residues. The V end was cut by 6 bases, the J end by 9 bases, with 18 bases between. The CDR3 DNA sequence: TGTGCCAGCAGATCATTGGGGGCGCGGATTTCACCCCTCCACTTT. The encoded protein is CASRSLGARISPLHF.

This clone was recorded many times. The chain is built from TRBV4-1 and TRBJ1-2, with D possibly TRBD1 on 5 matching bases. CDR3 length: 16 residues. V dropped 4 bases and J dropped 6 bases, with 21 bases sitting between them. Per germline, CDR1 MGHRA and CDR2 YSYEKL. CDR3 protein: CASSPISGGGGHGYTF. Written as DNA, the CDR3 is TGCGCCAGCAGCCCTATAAGCGGCGGGGGGGGACATGGCTACACCTTC.

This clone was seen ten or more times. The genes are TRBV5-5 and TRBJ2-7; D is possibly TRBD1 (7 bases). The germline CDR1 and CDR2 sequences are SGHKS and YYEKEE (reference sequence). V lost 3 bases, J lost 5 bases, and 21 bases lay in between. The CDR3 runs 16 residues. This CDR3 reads CASSSFRDRDLDEQYF. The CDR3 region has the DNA TGTGCCAGCAGCTCCTTCAGAGACAGGGACTTGGACGAGCAGTACTTC.

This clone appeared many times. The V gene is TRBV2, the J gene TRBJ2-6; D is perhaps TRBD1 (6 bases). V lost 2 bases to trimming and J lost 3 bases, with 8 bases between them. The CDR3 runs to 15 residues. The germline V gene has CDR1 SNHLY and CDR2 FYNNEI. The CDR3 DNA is TGTGCCAGCAGTGAAACAGGGAGTGGGGCCAACGTCCTGACTTTC. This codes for CASSETGSGANVLTF. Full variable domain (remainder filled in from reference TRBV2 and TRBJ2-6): EPEVTQTPSHQVTQMGQEVILRCVPISNHLYFYWYRQILGQKVEFLVSFYNNEISEKSEIFDDQFSVERPDGSNFTLKIRSTKLEDSAMYFCASSETGSGANVLTFGAGSRLTVL.

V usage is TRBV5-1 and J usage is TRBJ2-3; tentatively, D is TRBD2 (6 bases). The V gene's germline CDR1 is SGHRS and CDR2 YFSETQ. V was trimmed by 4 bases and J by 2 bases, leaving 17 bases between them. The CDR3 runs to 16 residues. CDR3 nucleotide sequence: TGCGCCAGCAGCCGTTCGGCGGGGTTCTCCACAGATACGCAGTATTTT. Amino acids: CASSRSAGFSTDTQYF.

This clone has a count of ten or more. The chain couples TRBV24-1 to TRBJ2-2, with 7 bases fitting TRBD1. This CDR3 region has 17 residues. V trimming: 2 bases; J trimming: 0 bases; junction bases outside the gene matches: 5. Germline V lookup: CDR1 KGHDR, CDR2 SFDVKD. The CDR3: CATSDSRDSSNTGELFF. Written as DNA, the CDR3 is TGTGCCACCAGTGATTCTAGGGACAGTTCGAACACCGGGGAGCTGTTTTTT.

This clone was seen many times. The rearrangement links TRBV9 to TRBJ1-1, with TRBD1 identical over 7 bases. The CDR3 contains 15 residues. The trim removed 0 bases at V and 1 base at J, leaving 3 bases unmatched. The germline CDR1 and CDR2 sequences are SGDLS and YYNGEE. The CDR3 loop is CASSVVGGENTEAFF. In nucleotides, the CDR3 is TGTGCCAGCAGCGTAGTAGGGGGCGAGAACACTGAAGCTTTCTTT.

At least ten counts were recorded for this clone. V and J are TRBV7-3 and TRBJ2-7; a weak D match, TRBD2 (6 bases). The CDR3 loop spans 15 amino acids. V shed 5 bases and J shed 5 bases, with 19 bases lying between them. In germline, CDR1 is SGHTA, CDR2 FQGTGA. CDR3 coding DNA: TGTGCCAGCAGCCCATCCGGGACTTCCCTAGACGAGCAGTACTTC. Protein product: CASSPSGTSLDEQYF.

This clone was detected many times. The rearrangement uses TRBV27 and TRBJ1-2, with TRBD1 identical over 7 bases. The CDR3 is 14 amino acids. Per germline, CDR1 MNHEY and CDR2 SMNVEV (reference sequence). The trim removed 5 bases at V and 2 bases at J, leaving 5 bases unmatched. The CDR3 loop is CASSPRDSNYGYTF. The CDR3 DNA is TGTGCCAGCAGTCCCAGGGACAGCAACTATGGCTACACCTTC.

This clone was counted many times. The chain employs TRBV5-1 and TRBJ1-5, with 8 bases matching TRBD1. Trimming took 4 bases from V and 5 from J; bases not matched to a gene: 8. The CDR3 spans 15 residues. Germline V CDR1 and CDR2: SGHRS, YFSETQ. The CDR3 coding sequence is TGCGCCAGCAGCGTGGGCGGACAGGGACATCAGCCCCAGCATTTT. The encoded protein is CASSVGGQGHQPQHF.

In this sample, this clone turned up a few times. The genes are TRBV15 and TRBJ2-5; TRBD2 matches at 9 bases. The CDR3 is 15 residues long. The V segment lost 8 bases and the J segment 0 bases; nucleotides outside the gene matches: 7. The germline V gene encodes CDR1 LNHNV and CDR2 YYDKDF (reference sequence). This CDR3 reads CATRRSGGYQETQYF. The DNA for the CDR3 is TGTGCCACCCGTAGAAGCGGGGGGTACCAAGAGACCCAGTACTTC.

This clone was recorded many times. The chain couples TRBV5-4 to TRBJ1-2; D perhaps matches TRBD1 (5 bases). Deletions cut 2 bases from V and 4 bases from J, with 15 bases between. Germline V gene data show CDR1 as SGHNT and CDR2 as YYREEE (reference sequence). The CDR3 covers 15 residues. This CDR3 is CASSFQGSGGYGYTF. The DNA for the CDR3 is TGTGCCAGCAGCTTCCAGGGCTCCGGTGGCTATGGCTACACCTTC.

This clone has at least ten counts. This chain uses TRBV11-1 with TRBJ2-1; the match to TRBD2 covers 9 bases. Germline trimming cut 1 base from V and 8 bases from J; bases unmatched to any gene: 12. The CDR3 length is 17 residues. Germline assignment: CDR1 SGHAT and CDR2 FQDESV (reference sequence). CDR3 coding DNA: TGTGCCAGCAGCTTAGTCTCGTGGCGGGGGGGCGGCGATGAGCAGTTCTTC. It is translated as CASSLVSWRGGGDEQFF.

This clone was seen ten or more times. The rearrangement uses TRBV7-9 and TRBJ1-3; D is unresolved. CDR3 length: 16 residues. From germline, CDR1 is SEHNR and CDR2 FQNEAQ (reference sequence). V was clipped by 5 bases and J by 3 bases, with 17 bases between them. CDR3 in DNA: TGTGCCAGCAGCCCCCCCGATCCCGCGGGTGGAAACACCATATATTTT. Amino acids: CASSPPDPAGGNTIYF.

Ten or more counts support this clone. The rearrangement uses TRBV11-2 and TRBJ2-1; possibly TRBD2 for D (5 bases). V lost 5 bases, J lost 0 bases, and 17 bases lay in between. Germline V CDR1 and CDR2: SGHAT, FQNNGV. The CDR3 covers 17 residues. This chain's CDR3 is CASSPEAVTSSYNEQFF. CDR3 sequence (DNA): TGTGCCAGCAGCCCCGAAGCGGTAACAAGCTCCTACAATGAGCAGTTCTTC. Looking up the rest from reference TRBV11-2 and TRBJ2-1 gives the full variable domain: EAGVAQSPRYKIIEKRQSVAFWCNPISGHATLYWYQQILGQGPKLLIQFQNNGVVDDSQLPKDRFSAERLKGVDSTLKIQPAKLEDSAVYLCASSPEAVTSSYNEQFFGPGTRLTVL.

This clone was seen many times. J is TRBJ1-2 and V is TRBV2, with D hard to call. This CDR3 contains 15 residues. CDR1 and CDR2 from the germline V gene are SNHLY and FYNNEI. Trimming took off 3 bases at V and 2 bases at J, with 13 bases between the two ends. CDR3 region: CASSDRELPNYGYTF. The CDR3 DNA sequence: TGTGCCAGCAGTGATAGAGAGCTACCAAACTATGGCTACACCTTC.

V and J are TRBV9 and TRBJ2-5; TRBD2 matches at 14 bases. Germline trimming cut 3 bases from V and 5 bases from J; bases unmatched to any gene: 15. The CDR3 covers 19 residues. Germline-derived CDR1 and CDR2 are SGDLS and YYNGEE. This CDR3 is CASSALGSRLAGGLETQYF. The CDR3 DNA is TGTGCCAGCAGCGCCCTGGGCAGTCGACTAGCGGGGGGGTTGGAGACCCAGTACTTC.